This record looks at one T cell receptor beta chain sequence and its context. Its cognate antigen is unknown. The assay was run at deep level. Generated by immunoSEQ multiplex PCR, the TCRdb table keeps only in-frame clones and is missing some. The data contain over 700,000 clones, roughly 72% of them seen just once; the ten biggest clones take up about 1.7%. The data stem from a study of shared clonotypes between healthy human individuals. V was trimmed by 6 bases and J by 6 bases, leaving 20 bases between them. The length of the CDR3 is 15 residues. Per the germline V gene, CDR1 is SGHTA and CDR2 is FQGNSA. Findings of the study overall: Clonotypes which were not shared had lower generation probabilities than clonotypes that all four donors shared.

The healthy adult donors were HIV-negative and reported no recent acute infections or vaccinations. This clonotype originated in a young woman in good health. The gene calls are TRBV7-2 and TRBJ1-2; D is possibly TRBD1 (6 bases). The material sequenced was memory CD4+ T cells sorted from blood. Documented subset: CD45RA-negative fraction. For the CDR3, the DNA is TGTGCCAGCAGTCGCTTGATCAGGGGAGCCCATGGCTACACCTTC. Translating it yields CASSRLIRGAHGYTF.